This T cell receptor beta chain is from a study of shared clonotypes between healthy human individuals. The protocol was immunoSEQ multiplex PCR, while the TCRdb copy is restricted to in-frame clones and leaves out a portion. The data contain around 700,000 clones, about 78% of them seen just once; the ten biggest clones take up approximately 1.8%. Study observations and caveats: Compared with memory subsets, naive subsets generally had larger estimated richness. The generation probabilities recorded for non-shared clonotypes fell below those of clonotypes shared by all four donors.

Points on this clone: Its target is unknown. The junction departs from the called germline gene at one end, perhaps through a read error.

This CDR3 has 15 residues. Germline loops: CDR1 MNHNS, CDR2 SASEGT. The origin of this receptor is a woman younger than 45 in good health. The gene calls are TRBV6-1 and TRBJ1-2; TRBD1 agrees at 10 bases. The sequenced sample was memory CD4+ T cells sorted from blood. Subset defined: CD45RA-negative fraction. The CDR3 loop reads CASSERRGTGAPIAF. DNA for the CDR3: TGTGCCAGCAGTGAAAGGAGGGGGACAGGGGCTCCCATCGCCTTC.